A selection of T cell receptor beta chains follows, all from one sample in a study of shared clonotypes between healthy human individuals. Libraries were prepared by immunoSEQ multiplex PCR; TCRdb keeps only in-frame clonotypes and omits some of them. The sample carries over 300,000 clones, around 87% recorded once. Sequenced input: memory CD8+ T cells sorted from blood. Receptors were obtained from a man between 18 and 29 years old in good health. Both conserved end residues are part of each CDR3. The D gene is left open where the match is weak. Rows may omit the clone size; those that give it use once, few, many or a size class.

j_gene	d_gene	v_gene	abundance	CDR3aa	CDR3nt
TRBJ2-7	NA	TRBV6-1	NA	CATQGPYEQYF	TGTGCCACCCAGGGCCCCTACGAGCAGTACTTC
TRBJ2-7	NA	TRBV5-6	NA	CASSLGPRSSYEQYF	TGTGCCAGCAGCTTGGGACCCCGGAGCTCCTACGAGCAGTACTTC
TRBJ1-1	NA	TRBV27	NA	CASGLIGANTEAFF	TGTGCCAGCGGTTTGATCGGGGCGAACACTGAAGCTTTCTTT
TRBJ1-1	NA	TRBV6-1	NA	CASSEPLQGGNTEAFF	TGTGCCAGCAGTGAACCCCTACAGGGAGGGAACACTGAAGCTTTCTTT
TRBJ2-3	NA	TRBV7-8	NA	CASSWTDTQYF	TGTGCCAGCAGCTGGACAGATACGCAGTATTTT
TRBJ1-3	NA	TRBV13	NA	CASSIRGSGNTIYF	TGTGCCAGCAGCATACGGGGCTCTGGAAACACCATATATTTT
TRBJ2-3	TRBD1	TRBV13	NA	CASSPPLRQGAQDTQYF	TGTGCCAGCAGCCCCCCACTAAGACAGGGGGCGCAGGATACGCAGTATTTT
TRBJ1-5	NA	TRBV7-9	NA	CASSLTGSNQPQHF	TGTGCCAGCAGCTTAACAGGTAGCAATCAGCCCCAGCATTTT
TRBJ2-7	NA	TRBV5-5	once	CASSLEWGNLNYEQYF	TGTGCCAGCAGCTTGGAGTGGGGGAACCTAAACTACGAGCAGTACTTC
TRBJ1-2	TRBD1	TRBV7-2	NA	CASSSTGTYGYTF	TGTGCCAGCAGCTCGACAGGGACCTATGGCTACACCTTC
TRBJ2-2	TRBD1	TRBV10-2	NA	CASSPRDRGIYGGELFF	TGCGCCAGCAGCCCTAGGGACAGGGGAATTTATGGCGGGGAGCTGTTTTTT
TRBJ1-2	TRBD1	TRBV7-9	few	CASSLSRSGTDYGYTF	TGTGCCAGCAGCTTATCTCGATCCGGGACAGACTATGGCTACACCTTC
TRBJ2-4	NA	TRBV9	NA	CASSPSGALRGDIQYF	TGTGCCAGCAGCCCTTCCGGGGCGCTTAGGGGGGACATTCAGTACTTC
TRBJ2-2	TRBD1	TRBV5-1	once	CASSLGPILTGESGELFF	TGCGCCAGCAGCTTGGGGCCTATTTTGACAGGGGAGTCCGGGGAGCTGTTTTTT
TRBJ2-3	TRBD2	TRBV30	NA	CAWSLAGGLKDTQYF	TGTGCCTGGAGCCTAGCGGGAGGATTAAAAGATACGCAGTATTTT
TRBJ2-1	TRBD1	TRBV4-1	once	CASSQDLGQGAQGYNEQFF	TGCGCCAGCAGCCAAGATTTAGGACAGGGGGCCCAAGGATACAATGAGCAGTTCTTC
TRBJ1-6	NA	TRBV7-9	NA	CASSFGDTDSPLHF	TGTGCCAGCAGCTTTGGAGACACAGATTCACCCCTCCACTTT
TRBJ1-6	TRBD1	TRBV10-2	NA	CASSVDRSNSPLHF	TGCGCCAGCAGTGTGGACAGGTCAAATTCACCCCTCCACTTT
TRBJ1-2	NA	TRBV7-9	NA	CASSSPRDTAGYTF	TGTGCCAGCAGCTCGCCCCGGGACACAGCTGGCTACACCTTC
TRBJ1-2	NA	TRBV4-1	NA	CASSQSGGGYGYTF	TGCGCCAGCAGCCAATCCGGGGGGGGCTATGGCTACACCTTC
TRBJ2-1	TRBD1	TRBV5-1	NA	CASRQGAYEQFF	TGCGCCAGCAGGCAGGGGGCGTATGAGCAGTTCTTC
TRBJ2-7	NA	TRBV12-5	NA	CASGPALSDEQYF	TGTGCTAGTGGTCCGGCACTCTCGGACGAGCAGTACTTC
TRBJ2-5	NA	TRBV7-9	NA	CASSSPTEIRETQYF	TGTGCCAGCAGCTCCCCGACGGAGATTAGAGAGACCCAGTACTTC
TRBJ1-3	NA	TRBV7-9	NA	CASSSGHLSGNTIYF	TGTGCCAGCAGTTCGGGACACCTCTCTGGAAACACCATATATTTT
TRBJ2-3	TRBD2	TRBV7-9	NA	CASGRGGPSADTQYF	TGTGCCAGCGGGCGGGGGGGACCCTCGGCAGATACGCAGTATTTT
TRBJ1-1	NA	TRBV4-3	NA	CASSQDLATEAFF	TGCGCCAGCAGCCAAGATCTTGCCACTGAAGCTTTCTTT
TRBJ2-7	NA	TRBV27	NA	CASKKGDGPYEQYF	TGTGCCAGCAAAAAGGGGGACGGGCCCTACGAGCAGTACTTC
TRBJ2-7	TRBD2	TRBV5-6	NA	CASSPVGLAGLSSYEQYF	TGTGCCAGCAGCCCAGTTGGCCTAGCGGGGCTCAGCTCCTACGAGCAGTACTTC
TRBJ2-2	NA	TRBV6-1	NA	CASRGQATGELFF	TGTGCCAGCCGGGGCCAGGCCACCGGGGAGCTGTTTTTT
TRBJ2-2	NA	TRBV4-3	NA	CASSHLLGVFTGELFF	TGCGCCAGCAGCCACCTCCTAGGGGTTTTCACCGGGGAGCTGTTTTTT
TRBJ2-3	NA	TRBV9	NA	CASSVHPVPGQLSTDTQYF	TGTGCCAGCAGCGTACACCCCGTTCCGGGACAACTAAGCACAGATACGCAGTATTTT
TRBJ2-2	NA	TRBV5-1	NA	CASSSSTTGELFF	TGCGCCAGCAGCTCCAGCACCACCGGGGAGCTGTTTTTT
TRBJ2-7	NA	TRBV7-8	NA	CASSSRGGGTPNEQYF	TGTGCCAGCAGCTCCCGGGGCGGAGGGACCCCCAACGAGCAGTACTTC
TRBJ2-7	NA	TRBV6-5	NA	CASSYGPAYEQYF	TGTGCCAGCAGTTACGGACCGGCCTACGAGCAGTACTTC
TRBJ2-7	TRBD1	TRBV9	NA	CASSVATGATYEQYF	TGTGCCAGCAGCGTAGCGACAGGGGCGACCTACGAGCAGTACTTC
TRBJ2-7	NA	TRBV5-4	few	CASSLDDSYEQYF	TGTGCCAGCAGCTTGGACGACTCCTACGAGCAGTACTTC
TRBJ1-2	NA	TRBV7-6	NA	CASSFGDHNGYTF	TGTGCCAGCAGCTTTGGGGACCACAATGGCTACACCTTC
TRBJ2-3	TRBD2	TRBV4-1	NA	CASSLGEREEDTQYF	TGCGCCAGCAGCCTTGGGGAGCGGGAGGAAGATACGCAGTATTTT
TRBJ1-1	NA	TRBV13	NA	CASRVKGGINTEAFF	TGTGCCAGCAGGGTCAAAGGGGGGATTAACACTGAAGCTTTCTTT
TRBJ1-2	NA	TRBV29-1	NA	CSVVQSAGYTF	TGCAGCGTTGTACAATCGGCTGGCTACACCTTC
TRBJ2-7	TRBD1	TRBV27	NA	CASSLFKDRVEQYF	TGTGCCAGCAGTTTATTTAAGGACAGGGTCGAGCAGTACTTC
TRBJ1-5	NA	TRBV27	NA	CASGILLNQPQHF	TGTGCCAGCGGAATCTTACTCAATCAGCCCCAGCATTTT
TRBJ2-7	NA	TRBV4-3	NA	CASSPLGGATYEQYF	TGCGCCAGCAGCCCTCTTGGGGGGGCTACCTACGAGCAGTACTTC
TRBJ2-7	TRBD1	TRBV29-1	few	CSVEVGRDSTYEQYF	TGCAGCGTTGAAGTGGGTAGGGACAGCACCTACGAGCAGTACTTC
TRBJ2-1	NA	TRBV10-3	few	CAISEGGTRDGQFF	TGTGCCATCAGTGAGGGGGGGACAAGGGACGGACAGTTCTTC
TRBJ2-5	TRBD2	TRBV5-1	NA	CASSNAGLAGVQETQYF	TGCGCCAGCAGCAACGCCGGACTAGCGGGGGTACAAGAGACCCAGTACTTC
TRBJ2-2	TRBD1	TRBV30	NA	CAWQITGAGELFF	TGTGCCTGGCAGATCACAGGGGCCGGGGAGCTGTTTTTT
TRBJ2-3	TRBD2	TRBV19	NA	CASSTRSGGTTDTQYF	TGTGCCAGTAGTACCCGCAGCGGGGGGACCACAGATACGCAGTATTTT
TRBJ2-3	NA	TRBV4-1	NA	CASSPLRDTQDTQYF	TGCGCCAGCAGCCCCCTCAGGGATACACAAGATACGCAGTATTTT
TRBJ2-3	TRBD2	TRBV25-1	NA	CASSEVTGLASTDTQYF	TGTGCCAGCAGTGAAGTTACGGGACTAGCGTCAACAGATACGCAGTATTTT
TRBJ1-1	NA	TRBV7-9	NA	CASSPWGREAFF	TGTGCCAGCAGCCCCTGGGGCCGTGAAGCTTTCTTT
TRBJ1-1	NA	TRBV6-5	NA	CASSVTGLAEAFF	TGTGCCAGCAGTGTTACCGGACTTGCTGAAGCTTTCTTT
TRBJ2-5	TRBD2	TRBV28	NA	CASSLRREAVETQYF	TGTGCCAGCAGTCTTAGACGGGAGGCGGTTGAGACCCAGTACTTC
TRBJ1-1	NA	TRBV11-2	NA	CASSLAGEAFF	TGTGCCAGCAGCTTAGCGGGGGAAGCTTTCTTT
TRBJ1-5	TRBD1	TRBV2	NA	CASRNGTGGIQPQHF	TGTGCCAGCAGAAACGGGACAGGGGGTATTCAGCCCCAGCATTTT
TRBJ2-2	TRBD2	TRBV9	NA	CASSVIQAGRSTGELFF	TGTGCCAGCAGCGTGATTCAAGCGGGAAGGAGTACCGGGGAGCTGTTTTTT
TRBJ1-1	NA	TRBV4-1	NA	CASSQFPGTNTEAFF	TGCGCCAGCAGCCAATTCCCAGGCACGAACACTGAAGCTTTCTTT
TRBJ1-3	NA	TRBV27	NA	CASSLSRTGELSGNTIYF	TGTGCCAGCAGTTTATCTAGGACCGGAGAACTCTCTGGAAACACCATATATTTT
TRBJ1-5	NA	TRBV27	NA	CASSTTDNQPQHF	TGTGCCAGCAGTACGACGGATAATCAGCCCCAGCATTTT